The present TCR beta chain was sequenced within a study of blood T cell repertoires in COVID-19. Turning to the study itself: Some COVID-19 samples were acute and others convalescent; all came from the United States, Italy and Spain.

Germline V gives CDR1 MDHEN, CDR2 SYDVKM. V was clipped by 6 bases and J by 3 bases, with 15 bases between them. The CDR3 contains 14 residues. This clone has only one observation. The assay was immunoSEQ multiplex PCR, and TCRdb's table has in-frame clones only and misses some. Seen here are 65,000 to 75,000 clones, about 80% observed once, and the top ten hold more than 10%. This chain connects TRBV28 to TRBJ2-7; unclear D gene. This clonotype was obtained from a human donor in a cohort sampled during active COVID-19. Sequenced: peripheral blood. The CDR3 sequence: CASSQPMRVYEQYV. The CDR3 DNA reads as TGTGCCAGCAGCCAACCCATGAGAGTCTACGAGCAGTACGTC.